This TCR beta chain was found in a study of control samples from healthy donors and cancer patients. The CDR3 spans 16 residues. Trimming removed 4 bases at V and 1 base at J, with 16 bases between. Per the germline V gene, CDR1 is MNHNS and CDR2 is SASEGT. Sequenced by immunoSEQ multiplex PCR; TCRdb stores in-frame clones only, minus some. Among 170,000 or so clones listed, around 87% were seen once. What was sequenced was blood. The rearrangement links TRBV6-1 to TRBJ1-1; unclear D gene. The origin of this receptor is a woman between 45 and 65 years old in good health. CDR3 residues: CASSARPGPRNTEAFF. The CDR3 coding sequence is TGTGCCAGCAGTGCTAGACCGGGCCCAAGGAACACTGAAGCTTTCTTT.